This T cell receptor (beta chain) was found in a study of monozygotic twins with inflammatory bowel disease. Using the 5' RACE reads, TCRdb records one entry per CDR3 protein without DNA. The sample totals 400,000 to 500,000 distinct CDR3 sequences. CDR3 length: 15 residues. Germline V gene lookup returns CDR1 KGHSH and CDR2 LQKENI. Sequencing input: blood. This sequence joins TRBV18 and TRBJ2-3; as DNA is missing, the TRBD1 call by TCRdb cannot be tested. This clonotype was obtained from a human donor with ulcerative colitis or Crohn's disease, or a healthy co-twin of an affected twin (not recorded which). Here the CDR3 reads CASSPTQGKADTQYF.